This T cell receptor beta chain is drawn from a study of cytomegalovirus exposure and HLA in healthy donors. Use of 60 Vbeta and 13 Jbeta primers characterized the PCR. This table comes from immunoSEQ multiplex PCR, and its TCRdb copy is limited to in-frame clones, with some not included. The sample has 150,000 to 200,000 clones, 83% seen once. V lost 2 bases to trimming and J lost 8 bases; unmatched junction nucleotides: 2. This CDR3 region has 13 residues. Germline loops: CDR1 MDHEN, CDR2 SYDVKM. Broader study findings: Altogether, 170 or so TCR beta chains were recorded as cytomegalovirus-associated. Most of the CMV-associated TCR beta chains (in a later analysis) appeared to be HLA-restricted.

A word on this clone: What it binds is unknown.

The TCR comes from a man in his fifties or sixties in good health and CMV-seropositive. The chain combines TRBV28 with TRBJ2-2, with 7 bases matching TRBD1. The sequencing sample was made of PBMCs. The CDR3 loop reads CASSLTGQGELFF. DNA of the CDR3: TGTGCCAGCAGTTTAACGGGACAGGGGGAGCTGTTTTTT.